The rows below give T cell receptor beta chains drawn from one sample of a study of OX40 agonist ivuxolimab in advanced cancers. Some clones are missing from TCRdb's copy, which holds only in-frame ones; the method was immunoSEQ multiplex PCR. The table has 42,000 or so clones, around 84% seen once. Material: CD4+ or CD8+ T cells sorted from blood, obtained in a trial of the OX40 agonist ivuxolimab. Source of these receptors: an adult with an advanced solid tumor such as melanoma, head and neck, liver or kidney cancer. Each CDR3 is given with its conserved first and last residue. Each record gives: J gene, clone size, V gene, D gene, CDR3 protein, CDR3 DNA. The D gene is left open where the match is weak. Not all rows give a size; the values are once, few, many and, for expanded clones, a class.

>TRBJ1-2|few|TRBV9|NA
CASSVDGDGYTF
TGTGCCAGCAGCGTAGACGGGGATGGCTACACCTTC
>TRBJ2-3|once|TRBV6-6|NA
CASSYSAVTTDTQYF
TGTGCCAGCAGTTACTCAGCGGTAACCACAGATACGCAGTATTTT
>TRBJ2-1|NA|TRBV7-3|TRBD2
CASSRDLAGGEQFF
TGTGCCAGCAGCCGCGACTTGGCGGGAGGTGAGCAGTTCTTC
>TRBJ1-3|NA|TRBV28|NA
CASSLRGFSGNTIYF
TGTGCCAGCAGTTTAAGGGGGTTCTCTGGAAACACCATATATTTT
>TRBJ1-1|NA|TRBV13|NA
CASSLGESIGMNTEAFF
TGTGCCAGCAGCTTAGGCGAATCAATAGGGATGAACACTGAAGCTTTCTTT
>TRBJ2-3|NA|TRBV9|TRBD2
CASSVASGGAGDTQYF
TGTGCCAGCAGCGTAGCTAGCGGGGGGGCCGGGGATACGCAGTATTTT
>TRBJ2-3|NA|TRBV28|NA
CASHFSDTQYF
TGTGCCAGTCACTTCTCAGATACGCAGTATTTT
>TRBJ2-7|NA|TRBV10-1|NA
CASSEAVSYEQYF
TGCGCCAGCAGTGAGGCGGTCTCCTACGAGCAGTACTTC
>TRBJ2-3|NA|TRBV6-6|NA
CASSQGESPDTQYF
TGTGCCAGCAGCCAGGGAGAGAGCCCAGATACGCAGTATTTT
>TRBJ1-1|once|TRBV18|NA
CASSQRGLPMNTEAFF
TGTGCCAGCTCACAGCGAGGGTTGCCCATGAACACTGAAGCTTTCTTT
>TRBJ2-7|NA|TRBV30|NA
CAWSWTGNEQYF
TGTGCCTGGAGTTGGACCGGGAACGAGCAGTACTTC
>TRBJ2-7|NA|TRBV7-9|NA
CASSSTYYEQYF
TGTGCCAGCAGCTCAACTTACTACGAGCAGTACTTC
>TRBJ2-5|NA|TRBV28|NA
CASSLSLESMSQETQYF
TGTGCCAGCAGTTTGTCCCTAGAAAGCATGAGCCAAGAGACCCAGTACTTC
>TRBJ2-7|NA|TRBV11-2|NA
CASSLRQNYEQYF
TGTGCCAGCAGCCTACGACAGAACTACGAGCAGTACTTC
>TRBJ1-1|NA|TRBV13|TRBD1
CASSLRTGATEAFF
TGTGCCAGCAGCCTCAGGACAGGGGCCACTGAAGCTTTCTTT
>TRBJ2-7|NA|TRBV6-5|NA
CASSYGSGFEQYF
TGTGCCAGCAGTTACGGATCTGGGTTCGAGCAGTACTTC
>TRBJ1-5|NA|TRBV6-5|NA
CASSYLGPYSNQPQHF
TGTGCCAGCAGTTACCTCGGCCCCTATAGCAATCAGCCCCAGCATTTT
>TRBJ1-1|NA|TRBV21-1|NA
CASSNGEGEAFF
TGTGCCAGCAGCAATGGAGAAGGGGAGGCTTTCTTT
>TRBJ2-3|NA|TRBV19|NA
CASSIAGLADTQYF
TGTGCCAGTAGTATAGCGGGGTTGGCAGATACGCAGTATTTT
>TRBJ2-1|NA|TRBV27|TRBD2
CASSFGLAGASEQFF
TGTGCCAGCAGTTTTGGTCTAGCGGGAGCCAGTGAGCAGTTCTTC
>TRBJ2-7|NA|TRBV7-6|NA
CASSLLPSRSGVDEQYF
TGTGCCAGCAGCTTACTACCTTCACGCAGTGGGGTTGACGAGCAGTACTTC
>TRBJ2-5|NA|TRBV27|NA
CASSHRTGWQETQYF
TGTGCCAGCAGTCACAGGACCGGGTGGCAAGAGACCCAGTACTTC
>TRBJ2-5|NA|TRBV5-5|NA
CASSIASGLGLGETQYF
TGTGCCAGCAGCATTGCCTCCGGCCTTGGGCTAGGGGAGACCCAGTACTTC
>TRBJ2-2|NA|TRBV2|NA
CASSEWGASDTGELFF
TGTGCCAGCAGTGAATGGGGGGCGAGCGACACCGGGGAGCTGTTTTTT
>TRBJ2-7|NA|TRBV27|TRBD1
CASSFKGAFERTYEQYF
TGTGCCAGCAGTTTTAAGGGGGCGTTCGAGAGAACTTACGAGCAGTACTTC
>TRBJ2-7|NA|TRBV4-1|TRBD2
CASSQLGTSGGHEQYF
TGCGCCAGCAGCCAGCTAGGGACTAGCGGGGGCCACGAGCAGTACTTC
>TRBJ1-2|NA|TRBV19|NA
CASSMGTLGYTF
TGTGCCAGTAGTATGGGGACACTTGGCTACACCTTC
>TRBJ1-2|NA|TRBV27|NA
CASRPLGSDGYTF
TGTGCCAGCAGGCCCTTGGGTTCCGATGGCTACACCTTC
>TRBJ1-1|NA|TRBV5-1|TRBD1
CASRDRETEAFF
TGCGCCAGCCGGGACAGGGAGACTGAAGCTTTCTTT
>TRBJ1-1|few|TRBV6-5|TRBD1
CASSSYHLQGDTEAFF
TGTGCCAGCAGTTCATACCACTTACAGGGGGACACTGAAGCTTTCTTT
>TRBJ2-2|NA|TRBV6-1|TRBD1
CASVDERGPAGELFF
TGTGCCAGCGTCGATGAGAGGGGGCCGGCCGGGGAGCTGTTTTTT
>TRBJ2-1|NA|TRBV2|TRBD2
CASVPSGRTNEQFF
TGTGCCAGCGTCCCTAGCGGGAGGACGAATGAGCAGTTCTTC
>TRBJ1-3|NA|TRBV6-4|TRBD1
CASTPDREGGNTIYF
TGTGCCAGCACCCCGGACAGGGAGGGTGGAAACACCATATATTTT
>TRBJ2-3|NA|TRBV4-3|NA
CASSSLGQRGTQYF
TGCGCCAGCAGCTCATTGGGCCAGAGGGGTACGCAGTATTTT
>TRBJ2-3|NA|TRBV11-3|NA
CASSLDDRVFSNADTQYF
TGTGCCAGCAGCTTAGATGATAGGGTTTTTTCAAATGCAGATACGCAGTATTTT
>TRBJ2-2|NA|TRBV15|NA
CATENEKMDTGELFF
TGTGCCACCGAGAATGAGAAGATGGACACCGGGGAGCTGTTTTTT
>TRBJ2-7|NA|TRBV29-1|NA
CSVVPPHGRNEQYF
TGCAGCGTTGTCCCGCCCCACGGTCGAAACGAGCAGTACTTC
>TRBJ1-3|NA|TRBV19|NA
CASSAAGSGNTIYF
TGTGCCAGTAGTGCGGCAGGCTCTGGAAACACCATATATTTT
>TRBJ2-5|NA|TRBV25-1|NA
CASGGRIQETQYF
TGTGCCAGCGGGGGACGTATCCAAGAGACCCAGTACTTC
>TRBJ2-7|NA|TRBV29-1|NA
CSGRDHGEQYF
TGCAGCGGCCGGGACCACGGCGAGCAGTACTTC
>TRBJ2-7|NA|TRBV5-1|NA
CASSVGYPSYEQYF
TGCGCCAGCAGCGTCGGCTACCCCTCCTACGAGCAGTACTTC
>TRBJ2-5|few|TRBV7-6|NA
CASSFSWGRTETQYF
TGTGCCAGCAGCTTTTCGTGGGGACGGACGGAGACCCAGTACTTC